These 3 T cell receptor beta chains were sequenced from one sample in a study of T cells in Graves' hyperthyroidism and ophthalmopathy. Researchers amplified the TCR beta CDR3 regions from RNA transcripts. The primer set for the first-round RT-PCR of the TCR CDR3 was HTBI. From the multiplex PCR reads, TCRdb called clonotypes with MiXCR, one entry per CDR3 protein. Of about half a million distinct CDR3 sequences listed, 22% are singletons. Sequencing used blood. Source of these receptors: a woman between 65 and 79 years old with Graves' ophthalmopathy.

J is TRBJ2-3 and V is TRBV20-1; possible D gene TRBD2, 6 bases. Trimming cost V 0 bases and J 2 bases, with 12 bases left between them. Germline CDR1 and CDR2: DFQATT and SNEGSKA (reference sequence). This CDR3 contains 15 residues. The CDR3 nucleotides read TGCAGTGCTAGAGATGCGGGATCTCACACAGATACGCAGTATTTT. Translated: CSARDAGSHTDTQYF.

This clonotype appeared a few times. This chain connects TRBV11-1 to TRBJ2-3; D is unclear. V dropped 0 bases and J dropped 3 bases, with 7 bases sitting between them. CDR3 length: 14 amino acids. Germline loops: CDR1 SGHAT, CDR2 FQDESV (reference sequence). CDR3 DNA: TGTGCCAGCAGCTTAGCGCAGGTAACAGATACGCAGTATTTT. It codes for CASSLAQVTDTQYF.

The rearrangement links TRBV20-1 to TRBJ2-7; TRBD2 agrees at 8 bases. CDR1 and CDR2 (germline): DFQATT, SNEGSKA (reference sequence). The junction had 8 bases not matched to a gene; V was cut back by 6 bases and J by 1 base. The CDR3 sequence is 14 residues long. The CDR3 is CSALSGSGSYEQYF. In nucleotides, the CDR3 is TGCAGTGCCCTGAGCGGGAGCGGTTCCTACGAGCAGTACTTC.